Shown below are 5 T cell receptor beta chains from a single sample sequenced in a study of T cell changes during pregnancy in multiple sclerosis. Profiling relied on immunoSEQ multiplex PCR, and the TCRdb table lists in-frame clones only, not all of them. The sample has tens of thousands of clones, about 94% seen once. Here the sequenced sample was peripheral blood, taken in the third trimester of pregnancy. These receptors came from a female donor in good health, enrolled as a control in a pregnancy study.

V is TRBV11-2 and J is TRBJ2-7; 7 bases are shared with TRBD1. This CDR3 comprises 14 residues. The germline V gene encodes CDR1 SGHAT and CDR2 FQNNGV. J lost 1 base, V lost 4 bases, and 4 bases had no gene match. The CDR3 region is CASSSGTASYEQYF. The CDR3 region has the DNA TGTGCCAGCAGCTCCGGGACAGCTTCCTACGAGCAGTACTTC.

The chain uses TRBV18 and TRBJ2-7, with 8 bases fitting TRBD1. V lost 0 bases, J lost 2 bases, and 3 bases stayed unmatched. Looked up from germline, CDR1 is KGHSH and CDR2 is LQKENI. The CDR3 has 15 amino acids. The CDR3, as DNA: TGTGCCAGCTCACCACCTATGGGACAGGCCTACGAGCAGTACTTC. Amino acids: CASSPPMGQAYEQYF.

This chain joins TRBV7-9 and TRBJ2-1; TRBD2 matches 13 bases. Losses at the gene ends were 2 bases for V and 7 bases for J; bases not matched to a gene: 5. CDR1 SEHNR and CDR2 FQNEAQ come from the germline V gene (reference sequence). The CDR3 is 16 amino acids. CDR3 coding DNA: TGTGCCAGCAGCTTAATACTAGCGGGGGGGCCAAATGAGCAGTTCTTC. It codes for CASSLILAGGPNEQFF.

The chain has TRBV15 and TRBJ2-1; 8 nucleotides line up with TRBD2. Losses at the gene ends were 0 bases for V and 9 bases for J; bases not matched to a gene: 16. Germline-derived CDR1 and CDR2 are LNHNV and YYDKDF (reference sequence). The CDR3 covers 18 residues. The CDR3 DNA reads as TGTGCCACCAGCAGAGACCCCGTGAATAGCGGGAAGGGCATTGAGCAGTTCTTC. This codes for CATSRDPVNSGKGIEQFF.

J is TRBJ2-1 and V is TRBV18, with 16 bases that match TRBD2. The CDR3 totals 18 residues. V dropped 3 bases and J dropped 6; count of bases not matched to a gene: 8. The germline gives CDR1 KGHSH, CDR2 LQKENI. The CDR3 loop reads CASSPPYGTSGGANEQFF. In nucleotides, the CDR3 is TGTGCCAGCTCACCCCCCTATGGGACTAGCGGGGGGGCCAATGAGCAGTTCTTC.